Listed below are T cell receptor beta chains from one sample, sequenced in a study of blood T cell repertoires in COVID-19. Using immunoSEQ multiplex PCR, the repertoire was profiled, and TCRdb retains in-frame clones only, with some absent. The sample lists about 270,000 clones; approximately 90% were seen once. The sample was PBMCs or T cells enriched from blood (not recorded which). These receptors came from a man between 35 and 55 years old who had been exposed to COVID-19. CDR3s include the opening cysteine and the closing phenylalanine or tryptophan. The order of the fields is V gene, D gene, J gene, CDR3 DNA, CDR3 protein. The D gene is left open where the match is weak.

TRBV19	-	TRBJ1-1	TGTGCCAGTACAAGAGGGACGGGGGACACTGAAGCTTTCTTT	CASTRGTGDTEAFF
TRBV7-3	TRBD1	TRBJ2-1	TGTGCCAGCAGCCTCGGGACAGGGGGCCAGGGCAATGAGCAGTTCTTC	CASSLGTGGQGNEQFF
TRBV28	-	TRBJ1-2	TGTGCCAGCAGTTCACAGGGTCCGTATGGCTACACCTTC	CASSSQGPYGYTF
TRBV19	-	TRBJ2-3	TGTGCCAGTAGTCCCGGACTAGGGGGGGGCACAGATACGCAGTATTTT	CASSPGLGGGTDTQYF
TRBV6-6	-	TRBJ1-2	TGTGCCAGCTGTCAGGGGCAACAAGCTAACTATGGCTACACCTTC	CASCQGQQANYGYTF
TRBV7-7	TRBD1	TRBJ1-5	TGTGCCAGCAGCCTTGACAGGGGTCAGCCCCAGCATTTT	CASSLDRGQPQHF
TRBV6-5	-	TRBJ1-1	TGTGCCAGCAGTACAGCGAACACTGAAGCTTTCTTT	CASSTANTEAFF
TRBV11-3	-	TRBJ1-3	TGTGCCAGCAGCTTAGCCGGGACACAAGGAAACACCATATATTTT	CASSLAGTQGNTIYF
TRBV11-3	-	TRBJ1-3	TGTGCCAGCAGCCCAGGAGGGACTCGAAACACCATATATTTT	CASSPGGTRNTIYF
TRBV27	TRBD1	TRBJ2-1	TGTGCCAGCAGAGACGGACAGGGTCACTACAATGAGCAGTTCTTC	CASRDGQGHYNEQFF
TRBV2	TRBD2	TRBJ2-1	TGTGCCACCAGACTAGCAGCATACAATGAGCAGTTCTTC	CATRLAAYNEQFF